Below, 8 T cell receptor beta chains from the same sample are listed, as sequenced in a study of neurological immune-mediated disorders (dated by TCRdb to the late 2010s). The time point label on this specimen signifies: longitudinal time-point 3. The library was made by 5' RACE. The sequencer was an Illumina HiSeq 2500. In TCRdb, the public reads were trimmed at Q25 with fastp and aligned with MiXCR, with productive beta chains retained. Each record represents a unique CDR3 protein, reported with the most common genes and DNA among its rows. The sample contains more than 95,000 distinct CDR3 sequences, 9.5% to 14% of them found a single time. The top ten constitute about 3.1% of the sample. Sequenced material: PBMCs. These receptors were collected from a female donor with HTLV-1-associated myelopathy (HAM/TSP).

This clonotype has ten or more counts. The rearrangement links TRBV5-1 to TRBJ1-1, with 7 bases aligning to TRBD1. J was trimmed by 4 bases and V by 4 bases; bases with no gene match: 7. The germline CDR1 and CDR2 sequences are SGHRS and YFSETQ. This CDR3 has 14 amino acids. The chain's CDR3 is CASSPNPGGTEAFF. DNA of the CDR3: TGCGCCAGCAGCCCGAACCCAGGGGGCACTGAAGCTTTCTTT.

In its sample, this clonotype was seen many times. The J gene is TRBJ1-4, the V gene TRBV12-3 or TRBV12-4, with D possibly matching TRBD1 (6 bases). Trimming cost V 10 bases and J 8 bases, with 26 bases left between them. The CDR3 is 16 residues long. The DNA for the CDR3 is TGTGCCACCAGCCAAGAACTAGTAACAGGGACGGAAAAACTGTTTTTT. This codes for CATSQELVTGTEKLFF.

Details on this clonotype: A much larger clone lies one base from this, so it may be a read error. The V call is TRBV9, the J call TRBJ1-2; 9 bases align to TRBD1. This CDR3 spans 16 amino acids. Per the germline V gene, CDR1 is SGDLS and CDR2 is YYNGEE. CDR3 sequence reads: CASSVDITQGADGYNF. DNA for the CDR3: TGTGCCAGCAGCGTAGATATTACACAGGGGGCGGATGGCTACAACTTC. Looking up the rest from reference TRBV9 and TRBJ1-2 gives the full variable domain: DSGVTQTPKHLITATGQRVTLRCSPRSGDLSVYWYQQSLDQGLQFLIQYYNGEERAKGNILERFSAQQFPDLHSELNLSSLELGDSALYFCASSVDITQGADGYNFGSGTRLTVV.

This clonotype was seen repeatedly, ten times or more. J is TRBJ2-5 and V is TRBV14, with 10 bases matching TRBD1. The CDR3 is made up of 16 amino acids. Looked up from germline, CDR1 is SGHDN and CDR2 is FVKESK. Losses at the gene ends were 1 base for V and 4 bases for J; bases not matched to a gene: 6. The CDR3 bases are TGTGCCAGCAGCCAAGGGCCGGGACAGGGGACAGAGACCCAGTACTTC. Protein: CASSQGPGQGTETQYF.

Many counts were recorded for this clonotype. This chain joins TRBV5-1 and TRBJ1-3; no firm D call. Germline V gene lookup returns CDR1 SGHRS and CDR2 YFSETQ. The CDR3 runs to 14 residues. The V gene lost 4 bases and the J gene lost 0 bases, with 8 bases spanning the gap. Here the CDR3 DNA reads TGCGCCAGCAGCGCGGCCTCCTCTGGAAACACCATATATTTT. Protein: CASSAASSGNTIYF.

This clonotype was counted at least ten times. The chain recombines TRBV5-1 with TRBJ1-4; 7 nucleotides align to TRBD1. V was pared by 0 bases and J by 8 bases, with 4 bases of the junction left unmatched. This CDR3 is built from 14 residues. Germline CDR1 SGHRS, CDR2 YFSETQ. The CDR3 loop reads CASSLAQGDEKLFF. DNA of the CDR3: TGCGCCAGCAGCTTGGCCCAGGGGGACGAAAAACTGTTTTTT.

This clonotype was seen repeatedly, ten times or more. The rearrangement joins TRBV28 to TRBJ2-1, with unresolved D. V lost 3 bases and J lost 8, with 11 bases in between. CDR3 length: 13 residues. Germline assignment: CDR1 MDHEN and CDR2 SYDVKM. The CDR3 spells CASSFRWRHEQFF. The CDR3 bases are TGTGCCAGCAGTTTTCGGTGGCGTCATGAGCAGTTCTTC.

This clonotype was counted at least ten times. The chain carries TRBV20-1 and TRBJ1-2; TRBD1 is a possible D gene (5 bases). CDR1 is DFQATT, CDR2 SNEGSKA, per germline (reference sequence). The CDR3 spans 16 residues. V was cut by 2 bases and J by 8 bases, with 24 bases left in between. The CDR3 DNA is TGCAGTGCTAGACCCGACCCCTCGGGTCAGGGAGGGGGCTACACCTTC. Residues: CSARPDPSGQGGGYTF.